The clone carrying this T cell receptor (beta chain) has just a few counts. Its target is unknown. The data stem from a study of T cells after yellow fever vaccination. TCRdb reanalysed the 5' RACE reads using MiXCR and keeps one entry per CDR3 protein. The table records 340,000 or so distinct CDR3 sequences, 12% of them present only once. This CDR3 spans 15 amino acids. Germline V gene lookup returns CDR1 SGHTA and CDR2 FQGNSA. V lost 3 bases to trimming and J lost 7 bases, with 16 bases between them. Points from the study as a whole: Of the clonotypes, a small share occurred in both CD4 and CD8 compartments.

The V and J genes are TRBV7-2 and TRBJ1-5; D uncertain. The sequencing here drew on CD4+ T cells sorted from PBMCs, taken 15 days after the yellow fever booster vaccination. This TCR was recovered from a man between 18 and 35 years old who received the YFV17D yellow fever vaccine. CDR3 region: CASSFARREEQPQHF. The CDR3 DNA sequence: TGTGCCAGCAGCTTCGCCCGGAGGGAGGAACAGCCCCAGCATTTT.